This is a list of T cell receptor beta chains from one sample in a study of blood T cell repertoires in COVID-19. Generated by immunoSEQ multiplex PCR, the TCRdb table keeps only in-frame clones and is missing some. This table holds about 120,000 clones, 86% found once. Source material: peripheral blood. Receptors were obtained from a man aged 35-49 years with acute or convalescent COVID-19. The CDR3 runs from the conserved cysteine through the conserved F or W. Each record gives: V gene, D gene, J gene, clone size, CDR3 protein, CDR3 DNA. The D gene is left open where the match is weak. Some rows mark clone size as missing; the rest say once, few, many or name a class of expanded clone.

>TRBV30|TRBD1|TRBJ2-3|NA
CAWRGTGGTDTQYF
TGTGCCTGGAGGGGGACAGGGGGCACAGATACGCAGTATTTT
>TRBV4-2|TRBD1|TRBJ2-1|NA
CASSQERTGANEQFF
TGTGCCAGCAGCCAAGAGCGGACAGGGGCCAATGAGCAGTTCTTC
>TRBV6-5|NA|TRBJ1-5|once
CASSRGQDQPQHF
TGTGCCAGCAGCCGAGGACAAGATCAGCCCCAGCATTTT
>TRBV7-2|TRBD1|TRBJ1-2|NA
CASSTPGTDYGYTF
TGTGCCAGCAGCACCCCCGGGACAGACTATGGCTACACCTTC
>TRBV9|TRBD2|TRBJ2-5|NA
CASSALGLAGETQYF
TGTGCCAGCAGCGCGCTGGGACTAGCGGGAGAGACCCAGTACTTC
>TRBV20-1|NA|TRBJ2-1|NA
CSASTPTYPSGEQFF
TGCAGTGCTAGTACTCCGACCTATCCTAGTGGGGAGCAGTTCTTC
>TRBV7-6|NA|TRBJ2-1|NA
CASSAQGFGEQFF
TGTGCCAGCAGCGCCCAGGGTTTCGGTGAGCAGTTCTTC
>TRBV7-5|NA|TRBJ2-1|NA
CARSPRTGSYNEQFF
TGTGCCAGAAGCCCGAGGACAGGCTCTTACAATGAGCAGTTCTTC
>TRBV7-2|NA|TRBJ2-3|NA
CASSLETSTDTQYF
TGTGCCAGCAGCTTGGAGACTAGCACAGATACGCAGTATTTT
>TRBV2|NA|TRBJ2-5|NA
CASTGELGETQYF
TGTGCCAGCACCGGAGAACTAGGAGAGACCCAGTACTTC
>TRBV19|TRBD1|TRBJ2-2|NA
CASSRGQGTGELFF
TGTGCCAGTAGTAGGGGACAGGGGACCGGGGAGCTGTTTTTT